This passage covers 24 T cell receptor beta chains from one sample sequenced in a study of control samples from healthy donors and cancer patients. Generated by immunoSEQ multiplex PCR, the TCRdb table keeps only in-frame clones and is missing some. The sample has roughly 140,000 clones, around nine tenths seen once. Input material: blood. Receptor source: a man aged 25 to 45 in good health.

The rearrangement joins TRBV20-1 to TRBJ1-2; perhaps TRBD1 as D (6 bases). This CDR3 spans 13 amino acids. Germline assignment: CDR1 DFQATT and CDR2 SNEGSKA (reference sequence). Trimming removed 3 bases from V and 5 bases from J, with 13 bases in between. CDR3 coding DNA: TGCAGTGCTAGTAGTGGACAGCTTTATGGCTACACCTTC. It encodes CSASSGQLYGYTF.

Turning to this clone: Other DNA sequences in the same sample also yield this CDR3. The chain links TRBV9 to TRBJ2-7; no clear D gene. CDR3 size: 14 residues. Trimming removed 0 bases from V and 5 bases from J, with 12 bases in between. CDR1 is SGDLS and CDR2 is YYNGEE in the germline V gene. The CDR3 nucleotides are TGTGCCAGCAGCGTAGGATTGCTCTCGGACGAGCAGTACTTC. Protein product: CASSVGLLSDEQYF.

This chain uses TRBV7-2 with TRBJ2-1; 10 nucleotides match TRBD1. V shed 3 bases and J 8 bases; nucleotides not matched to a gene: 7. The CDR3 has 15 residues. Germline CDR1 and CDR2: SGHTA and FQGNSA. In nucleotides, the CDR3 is TGTGCCAGCAGCTTGACAGGGGGCGCCGGGGATGAGCAGTTCTTC. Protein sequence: CASSLTGGAGDEQFF.

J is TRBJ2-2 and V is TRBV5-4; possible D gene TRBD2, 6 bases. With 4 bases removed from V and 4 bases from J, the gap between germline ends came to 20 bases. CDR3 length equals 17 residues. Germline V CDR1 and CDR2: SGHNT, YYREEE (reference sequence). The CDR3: CASSPHSGPLGTGELFF. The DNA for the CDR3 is TGTGCCAGCAGCCCCCATAGCGGCCCCCTGGGCACCGGGGAGCTGTTTTTT. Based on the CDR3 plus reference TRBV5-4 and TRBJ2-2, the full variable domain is ETGVTQSPTHLIKTRGQQVTLRCSSQSGHNTVSWYQQALGQGPQFIFQYYREEENGRGNFPPRFSGLQFPNYSSELNVNALELDDSALYLCASSPHSGPLGTGELFFGEGSRLTVL.

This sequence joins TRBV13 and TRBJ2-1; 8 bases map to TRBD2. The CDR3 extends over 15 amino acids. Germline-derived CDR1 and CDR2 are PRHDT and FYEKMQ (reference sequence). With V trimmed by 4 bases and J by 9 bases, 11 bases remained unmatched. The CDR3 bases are TGTGCCAGCAGCTCTTCCGGGACTAGAAAACGTGAGCAGTTCTTC. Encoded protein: CASSSSGTRKREQFF.

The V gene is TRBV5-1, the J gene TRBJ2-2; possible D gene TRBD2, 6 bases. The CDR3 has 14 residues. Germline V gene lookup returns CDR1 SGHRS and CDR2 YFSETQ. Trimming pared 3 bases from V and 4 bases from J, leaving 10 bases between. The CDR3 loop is CASSSGTFTGELFF. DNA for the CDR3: TGCGCCAGCAGCTCCGGGACTTTCACCGGGGAGCTGTTTTTT.

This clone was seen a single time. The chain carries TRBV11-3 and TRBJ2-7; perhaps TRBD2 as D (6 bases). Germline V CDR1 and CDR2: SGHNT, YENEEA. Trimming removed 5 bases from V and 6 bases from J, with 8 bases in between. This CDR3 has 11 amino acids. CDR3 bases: TGTGCCAGCAGCCCAGCGGGCGAGCAGTACTTC. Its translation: CASSPAGEQYF.

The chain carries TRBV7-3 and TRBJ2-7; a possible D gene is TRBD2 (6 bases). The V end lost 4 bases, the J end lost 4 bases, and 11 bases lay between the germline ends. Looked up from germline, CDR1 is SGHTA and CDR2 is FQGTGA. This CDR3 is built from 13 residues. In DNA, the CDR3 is TGTGCCAGCAGCTATGGGGACTCATACGAGCAGTACTTC. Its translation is CASSYGDSYEQYF. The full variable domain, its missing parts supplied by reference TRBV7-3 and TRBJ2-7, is GAGVSQTPSNKVTEKGKYVELRCDPISGHTALYWYRQSLGQGPEFLIYFQGTGAADDSGLPNDRFFAVRPEGSVSTLKIQRTERGDSAVYLCASSYGDSYEQYFGPGTRLTVT.

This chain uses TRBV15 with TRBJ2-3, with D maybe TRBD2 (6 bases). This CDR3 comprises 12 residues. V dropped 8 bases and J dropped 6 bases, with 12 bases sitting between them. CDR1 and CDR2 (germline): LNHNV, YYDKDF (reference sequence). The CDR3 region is CATWDLVDTQYF. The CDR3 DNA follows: TGTGCCACCTGGGACTTGGTGGATACGCAGTATTTT.

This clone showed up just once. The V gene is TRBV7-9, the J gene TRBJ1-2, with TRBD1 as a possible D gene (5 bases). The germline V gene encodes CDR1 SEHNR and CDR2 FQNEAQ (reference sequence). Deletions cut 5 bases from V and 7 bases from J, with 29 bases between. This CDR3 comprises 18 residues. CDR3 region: CASSAQRGGGRPAAGYTF. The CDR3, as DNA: TGTGCCAGCAGCGCACAGCGGGGGGGAGGCAGACCCGCGGCTGGCTACACCTTC.

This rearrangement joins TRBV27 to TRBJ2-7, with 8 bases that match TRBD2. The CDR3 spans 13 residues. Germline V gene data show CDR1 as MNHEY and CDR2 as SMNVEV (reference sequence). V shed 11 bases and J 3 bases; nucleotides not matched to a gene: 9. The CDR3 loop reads CASSRSGSYEQYF. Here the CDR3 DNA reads TGTGCCTCATCCCGGAGCGGGAGCTACGAGCAGTACTTC.

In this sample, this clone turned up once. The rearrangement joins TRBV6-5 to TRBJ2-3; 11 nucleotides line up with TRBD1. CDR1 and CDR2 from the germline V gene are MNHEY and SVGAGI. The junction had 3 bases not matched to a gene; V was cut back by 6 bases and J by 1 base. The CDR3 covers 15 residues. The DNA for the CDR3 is TGTGCCAGCAGGGGGGGACAGGGGGGCACAGATACGCAGTATTTT. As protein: CASRGGQGGTDTQYF.

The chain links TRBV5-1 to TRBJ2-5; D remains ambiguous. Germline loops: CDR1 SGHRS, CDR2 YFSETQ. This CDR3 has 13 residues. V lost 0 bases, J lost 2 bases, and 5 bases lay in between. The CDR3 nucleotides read TGCGCCAGCAGCTTGGAACCTCAAGAGACCCAGTACTTC. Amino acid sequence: CASSLEPQETQYF.

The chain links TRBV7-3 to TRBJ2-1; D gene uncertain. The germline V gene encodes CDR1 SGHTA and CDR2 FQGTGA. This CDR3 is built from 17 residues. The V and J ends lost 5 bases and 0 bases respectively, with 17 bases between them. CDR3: CASSLEAGLSSYNEQFF. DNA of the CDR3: TGTGCCAGCAGCCTCGAGGCCGGGTTGAGCTCCTACAATGAGCAGTTCTTC.

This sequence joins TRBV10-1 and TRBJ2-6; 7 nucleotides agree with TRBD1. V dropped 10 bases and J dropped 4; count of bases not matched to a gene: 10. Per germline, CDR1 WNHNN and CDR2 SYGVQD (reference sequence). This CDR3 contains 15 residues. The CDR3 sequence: CATPLTGSGANVLTF. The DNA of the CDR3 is TGCGCCACCCCCTTGACAGGGTCCGGGGCCAACGTCCTGACTTTC.

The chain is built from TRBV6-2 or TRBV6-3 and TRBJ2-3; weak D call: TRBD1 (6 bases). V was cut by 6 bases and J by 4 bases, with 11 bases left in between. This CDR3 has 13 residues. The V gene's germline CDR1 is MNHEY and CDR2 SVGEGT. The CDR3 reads CASSSRGPDTQYF. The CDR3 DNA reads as TGTGCCAGCAGCTCCAGGGGCCCAGATACGCAGTATTTT.

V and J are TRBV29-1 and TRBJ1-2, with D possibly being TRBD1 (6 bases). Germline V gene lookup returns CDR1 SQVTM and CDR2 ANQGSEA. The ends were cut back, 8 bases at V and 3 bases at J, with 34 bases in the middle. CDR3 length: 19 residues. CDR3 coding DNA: TGCAGCTCGAGCACAGATATACCCGGGGGCGCATGGCCTGACTATGGCTACACCTTC. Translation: CSSSTDIPGGAWPDYGYTF.

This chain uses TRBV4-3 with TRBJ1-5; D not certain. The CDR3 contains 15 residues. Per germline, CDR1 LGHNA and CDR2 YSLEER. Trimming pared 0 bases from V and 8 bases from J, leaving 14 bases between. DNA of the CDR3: TGCGCCAGCAGCCAAGATGTCCAGACCGGTGAGCCCCAGCATTTT. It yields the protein CASSQDVQTGEPQHF.

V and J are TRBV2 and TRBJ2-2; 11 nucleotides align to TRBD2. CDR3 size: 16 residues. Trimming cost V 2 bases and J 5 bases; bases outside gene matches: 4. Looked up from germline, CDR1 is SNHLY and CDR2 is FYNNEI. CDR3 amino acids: CASSEFLAGGTGELFF. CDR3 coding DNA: TGTGCCAGCAGTGAATTCCTAGCGGGGGGAACCGGGGAGCTGTTTTTT. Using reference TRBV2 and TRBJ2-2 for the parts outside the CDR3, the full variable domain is EPEVTQTPSHQVTQMGQEVILRCVPISNHLYFYWYRQILGQKVEFLVSFYNNEISEKSEIFDDQFSVERPDGSNFTLKIRSTKLEDSAMYFCASSEFLAGGTGELFFGEGSRLTVL.

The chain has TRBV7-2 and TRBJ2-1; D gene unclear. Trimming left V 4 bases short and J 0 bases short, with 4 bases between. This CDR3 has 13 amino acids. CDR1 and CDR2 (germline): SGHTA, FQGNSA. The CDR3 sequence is CASSYNSYNEQFF. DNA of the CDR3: TGTGCCAGCAGCTACAACTCCTACAATGAGCAGTTCTTC.

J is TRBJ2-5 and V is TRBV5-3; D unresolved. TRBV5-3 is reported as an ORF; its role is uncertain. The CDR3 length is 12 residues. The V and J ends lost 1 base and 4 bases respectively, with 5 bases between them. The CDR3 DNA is TGTGCCAGAAGCTTGATATCAGAGACCCAGTACTTC. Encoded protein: CARSLISETQYF.

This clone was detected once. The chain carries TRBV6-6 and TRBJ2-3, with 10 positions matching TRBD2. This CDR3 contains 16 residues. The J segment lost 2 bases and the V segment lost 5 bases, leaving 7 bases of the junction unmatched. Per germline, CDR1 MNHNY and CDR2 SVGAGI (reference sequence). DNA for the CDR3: TGTGCCAGCAGTCTAACACTAGCGGGGACCACAGATACGCAGTATTTT. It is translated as CASSLTLAGTTDTQYF.

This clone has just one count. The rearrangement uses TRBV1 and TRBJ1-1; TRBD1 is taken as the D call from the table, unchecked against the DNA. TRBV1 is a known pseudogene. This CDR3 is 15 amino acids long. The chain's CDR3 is CTSSQEDGQGTEAFF. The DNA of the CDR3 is TGCACCAGCAGCCAAGAAGATGGTCAGGGCACTGAAGCTTTCTTT.

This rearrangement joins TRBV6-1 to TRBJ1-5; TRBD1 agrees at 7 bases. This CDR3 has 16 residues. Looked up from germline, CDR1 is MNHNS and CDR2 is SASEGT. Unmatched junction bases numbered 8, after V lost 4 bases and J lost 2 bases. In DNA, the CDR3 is TGTGCCAGCAGTGGAGACAGGGTAGTGGGCAATCAGCCCCAGCATTTT. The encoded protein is CASSGDRVVGNQPQHF.